The entry below gives a single T cell receptor (beta chain) sequence along with its context. This clone's antigen is unknown. Base-call qualities are not available, and no considerably larger clone is one nucleotide away. TCRbeta CDR3 regions were amplified from genomic DNA using the immunoSEQ Assay, a bias-controlled multiplex PCR. The source study handled its data this way. Nucleated cell counts per sample were estimated from amplification of reference gene primers within the assay. To quantify the absolute abundance of each unique TCRbeta CDR3 rearrangement, sequence reads were collapsed and filtered. For each sample, productive Simpson clonality was calculated as the square root of Simpson's diversity index across productive rearrangements. In TCRdb, the immuneACCESS table is reduced to in-frame sequences with V and J assigned. These tables do not hold every clone; where another copy was compared, an unresolved V gene accounts for under half, and the others remain unexplained. The V and J calls and the clone size are those of that table, but D and trimming were determined from the DNA. Present in this sample are 100,000 to 120,000 clones, roughly 79% of which were seen just once. The ten largest clonotypes hold over 9% of the sample.

Whole blood was collected in K2EDTA tubes by collaborating institutions according to the institutions' own protocols. For TCRbeta analysis, collaborator samples were shipped as frozen whole blood, as isolated PBMCs, or as DNA extracted from either sample type. Taken from cysteine to phenylalanine, the CDR3 has 14 residues. The read is trimmed to its CDR3 DNA, 42 bases read in frame from base 1. V and J are trimmed by 2 bases and 5 bases, and the gene matches miss 3 bases of the junction. The germline V gene provides CDR1 MNHEY and CDR2 SVGAGI. The data stem from a study of blood T cell repertoires in COVID-19 (dated by TCRdb to the early 2020s). The study in broad terms: Samples covering the acute and convalescent phases of COVID-19 were provided by collaborators in the United States, Italy and Spain. A freely available public database, intended as a resource for researchers studying the immune response to SARS-CoV-2, is where the repertoires were released. The sample metadata nearly always contained a de-identified subject ID, COVID-19 status, age in years and sex. Samples came from the ongoing ImmuneRACE study (first 160 participants) plus 1,254 subjects from 6 global collaborators. The prospective study material was composed of cDNA or gDNA derived from T cells, B-cell-depleted T cells, or PBMCs. HLA class I and class II types, where available, came from metadata supplied by the sample provider rather than from assay-based typing. The dataset comprised deeply sampled blood TCRbeta repertoires from subjects exposed to, actively infected with, or recovered from COVID-19.

Broad study findings and their caveats: The amount of clinical and demographic metadata varied by source and participant and was provided uncurated.

The clonotype comes from a woman in her seventies with acute or convalescent COVID-19. Sequenced input: peripheral blood. The chain couples TRBV6-5 to TRBJ2-1; 7 nucleotides in the junction match TRBD2. The CDR3 reads as follows: CASSYGGGNNEQFF. The DNA reads as follows: TGTGCCAGCAGTTACGGCGGGGGTAACAATGAGCAGTTCTTC.